These 29 T cell receptor beta chains were all obtained from the same sample, sequenced in a study of blood T cell repertoires in COVID-19. Libraries were prepared by immunoSEQ multiplex PCR; TCRdb keeps only in-frame clonotypes and omits some of them. The sample holds 50,000 to 75,000 clones, 70% to 85% seen once. The sample comprised peripheral blood. The origin of the receptors is a woman older than 75 with active or convalescent COVID-19.

The chain has TRBV7-9 and TRBJ1-2; D gene uncertain. The germline V gene has CDR1 SEHNR and CDR2 FQNEAQ (reference sequence). V was cut by 5 bases and J by 8 bases, with 18 bases left in between. CDR3 length equals 14 residues. CDR3 coding DNA: TGTGCCAGCAGCCGAGGCAGTCCCTGGCGAGGCTACACCTTC. Amino acid sequence: CASSRGSPWRGYTF.

The V call is TRBV20-1, the J call TRBJ2-3, with unresolved D. Deletions cut 3 bases from V and 4 bases from J, with 5 bases between. The CDR3 has 11 amino acids. Per germline, CDR1 DFQATT and CDR2 SNEGSKA (reference sequence). CDR3 bases: TGCAGTGCTAGTTCGGCAGATACGCAGTATTTT. Amino acids: CSASSADTQYF.

V gene TRBV4-2 combines with J gene TRBJ1-2; D is possibly TRBD1 (5 bases). V gave up 6 bases and J gave up 2 bases, with 16 bases separating them. There are 15 residues in the CDR3. CDR1 is LGHNA, CDR2 YNFKEQ, per germline. The CDR3, as DNA: TGTGCCAGCAGTATGGATATCGGGGGGAACTATGGCTACACCTTC. Its protein product is CASSMDIGGNYGYTF.

The chain is built from TRBV5-6 and TRBJ1-1; 7 nucleotides agree with TRBD1. CDR3 size: 13 residues. J lost 1 base, V lost 4 bases, and 1 base had no gene match. Germline CDR1 SGHDT, CDR2 YYEEEE. The CDR3: CASSRTGNTEAFF. The CDR3 DNA follows: TGTGCCAGCAGCCGGACAGGGAACACTGAAGCTTTCTTT.

This clone was picked up one time. The chain uses TRBV7-2 and TRBJ1-1; perhaps TRBD1 as D (6 bases). Germline CDR1 is SGHTA and CDR2 is FQGNSA. Deletions cut 6 bases from V and 2 bases from J, with 16 bases between. The CDR3 length is 15 residues. CDR3 loop: CASRSGRGPNTEAFF. The CDR3 bases are TGTGCCAGCAGGTCGGGCAGGGGCCCCAACACTGAAGCTTTCTTT.

This clone was seen only a few times. The V call is TRBV3-1 (or the pseudogene TRBV3-2), the J call TRBJ1-4, with D possibly being TRBD1 (6 bases). Trimming stripped 3 bases from V and 11 bases from J, with 19 bases between. CDR1 LGHDT and CDR2 YNNKEL come from the germline V gene (reference sequence). CDR3 length: 15 residues. The DNA of the CDR3 is TGTGCCAGCAGCCAGATGCCGACAGGCGAGGGGAAACTGTTTTTT. Translation gives CASSQMPTGEGKLFF.

The J gene is TRBJ1-2, the V gene TRBV7-2; D is unresolved. V was trimmed by 5 bases and J by 7 bases, leaving 14 bases between them. Germline assignment: CDR1 SGHTA and CDR2 FQGNSA. The CDR3 covers 13 residues. The CDR3 reads CASSRDGFFGYTF. As DNA, the CDR3 is TGTGCCAGCAGCCGCGACGGGTTTTTTGGCTACACCTTC.

This clone was counted once. The rearrangement uses TRBV19 and TRBJ2-6; TRBD1 might be the D (6 bases). The V gene lost 2 bases and the J gene lost 4 bases, with 12 bases spanning the gap. The CDR3 contains 16 residues. The germline CDR1 and CDR2 sequences are LNHDA and SQIVND (reference sequence). The CDR3 DNA sequence: TGTGCCAGTAGTATATTAACAGGGATCGGGGCCAACGTCCTGACTTTC. This codes for CASSILTGIGANVLTF.

The chain combines TRBV28 with TRBJ1-6; D is perhaps TRBD1 (6 bases). The CDR3 runs 17 residues. Germline V gives CDR1 MDHEN, CDR2 SYDVKM. The V gene lost 5 bases and the J gene lost 1 base, with 15 bases spanning the gap. As DNA, the CDR3 is TGTGCCAGCAGTGATCAGGGGTTAATGTCCTATAATTCACCCCTCCACTTT. This sequence encodes CASSDQGLMSYNSPLHF.

V usage is TRBV11-2 and J usage is TRBJ2-7; tentatively, D is TRBD1 (6 bases). CDR1 is SGHAT, CDR2 FQNNGV, per germline. The CDR3 has 14 amino acids. Trimming took off 4 bases at V and 0 bases at J, with 10 bases between the two ends. The CDR3 DNA follows: TGTGCCAGCAGCTGGGGGCCAAGCTCCTACGAGCAGTACTTC. Translating it yields CASSWGPSSYEQYF.

This chain uses TRBV27 with TRBJ2-3; the D gene is possibly TRBD1 (6 bases). The length of the CDR3 is 14 residues. The V gene lost 5 bases and the J gene lost 1 base, with 10 bases spanning the gap. Germline V gene data show CDR1 as MNHEY and CDR2 as SMNVEV (reference sequence). The CDR3 protein is CASSARQGTDTQYF. The CDR3 DNA sequence: TGTGCCAGCAGTGCCAGACAGGGCACAGATACGCAGTATTTT.

The CDR3 DNA reads as TGTGCCAGCAGCTTAGACGGGACTCCTATAGCGGATACGCAGTATTTT. It translates to CASSLDGTPIADTQYF. The V gene is TRBV7-2, the J gene TRBJ2-3; possible D gene TRBD2, 6 bases. CDR3 length: 16 residues. Trimming removed 1 base at V and 6 bases at J, with 17 bases between. CDR1 is SGHTA and CDR2 is FQGNSA in the germline V gene.

V usage is TRBV7-9 and J usage is TRBJ2-1, with 7 nucleotides matching TRBD1. CDR1 is SEHNR and CDR2 is FQNEAQ in the germline V gene (reference sequence). With V trimmed by 5 bases and J by 6 bases, 7 bases remained unmatched. The CDR3 runs to 14 residues. The CDR3 is CASSIDRVGNEQFF. The CDR3 nucleotides are TGTGCCAGCAGCATTGACAGGGTTGGCAATGAGCAGTTCTTC.

Many counts were recorded for this clone. This chain uses TRBV6-5 with TRBJ1-2; D gene unclear. V was clipped by 9 bases and J by 4 bases, with 12 bases between them. The germline CDR1 and CDR2 sequences are MNHEY and SVGAGI. The CDR3 loop spans 12 amino acids. The CDR3 nucleotides read TGTGCCAGTGGAGACCCCCCCTATGGCTACACCTTC. Its translation: CASGDPPYGYTF.

The rearrangement joins TRBV20-1 to TRBJ1-4; TRBD1 matches at 10 bases. The CDR3 is made up of 15 amino acids. Germline assignment: CDR1 DFQATT and CDR2 SNEGSKA (reference sequence). The V and J ends lost 3 bases and 6 bases, in that order; junction bases with no gene match: 7. This CDR3 reads CSASASGTGDEKLFF. The CDR3 DNA reads TGCAGTGCTAGTGCCTCCGGGACAGGGGATGAAAAACTGTTTTTT.

The chain couples TRBV18 to TRBJ1-5; 11 bases are a match to TRBD1. Germline assignment: CDR1 KGHSH and CDR2 LQKENI. Germline trimming cut 6 bases from V and 4 bases from J; bases unmatched to any gene: 8. The CDR3 covers 16 residues. The CDR3 DNA sequence: TGTGCCAGCTCCCCTGGACAGGGGGCTGGAAATCAGCCCCAGCATTTT. Protein sequence: CASSPGQGAGNQPQHF.

The V and J genes are TRBV9 and TRBJ2-3, with D possibly being TRBD2 (5 bases). The CDR3 runs to 14 residues. Trimming cost V 1 base and J 3 bases, with 9 bases left between them. Germline loops: CDR1 SGDLS, CDR2 YYNGEE. Here the CDR3 reads CASSVRSGTDTQYF. As DNA, the CDR3 is TGTGCCAGCAGCGTAAGGAGCGGAACAGATACGCAGTATTTT.

There are a few counts of this clone. The chain is built from TRBV27 and TRBJ1-1; D call uncertain. The CDR3 has 13 amino acids. V was shortened by 3 bases and J by 1 base, with 6 bases between the two germline ends. Germline loops: CDR1 MNHEY, CDR2 SMNVEV (reference sequence). This CDR3 reads CASSFNWNTEAFF. CDR3 bases: TGTGCCAGCAGTTTTAATTGGAACACTGAAGCTTTCTTT.

This sequence joins TRBV14 and TRBJ2-5, with TRBD1 matching over 7 bases. V trimming: 4 bases; J trimming: 4 bases; junction bases outside the gene matches: 12. The length of the CDR3 is 16 residues. Germline CDR1 SGHDN, CDR2 FVKESK. CDR3 sequence (DNA): TGTGCCAGCAGCCCCACCGGGACAGCATTGCGAGAGACCCAGTACTTC. It is translated as CASSPTGTALRETQYF.

A single count supports this clone. The rearrangement uses TRBV19 and TRBJ2-7; 10 bases agree with TRBD2. Germline V gene lookup returns CDR1 LNHDA and CDR2 SQIVND (reference sequence). The J segment lost 3 bases and the V segment lost 3 bases, leaving 2 bases of the junction unmatched. The CDR3 extends over 14 amino acids. The CDR3 sequence is CASSMASGGYEQYF. CDR3 sequence (DNA): TGTGCCAGTAGTATGGCTAGCGGGGGCTACGAGCAGTACTTC.

This chain joins TRBV19 and TRBJ1-5, with D hard to call. V was cut by 3 bases and J by 2 bases, with 14 bases left in between. The germline gives CDR1 LNHDA, CDR2 SQIVND (reference sequence). This CDR3 has 16 residues. CDR3 nucleotides: TGTGCCAGTAGTATTGGGCACCTTGGTGGCAATCAGCCCCAGCATTTT. It is translated as CASSIGHLGGNQPQHF. The variable domain in full, with the rest retrieved from reference TRBV19 and TRBJ1-5, is DGGITQSPKYLFRKEGQNVTLSCEQNLNHDAMYWYRQDPGQGLRLIYYSQIVNDFQKGDIAEGYSVSREKKESFPLTVTSAQKNPTAFYLCASSIGHLGGNQPQHFGDGTRLSIL.

The chain is built from TRBV19 and TRBJ1-1, with D hard to call. V was shortened by 7 bases and J by 0 bases, with 12 bases between the two germline ends. The CDR3 spans 14 residues. Germline-derived CDR1 and CDR2 are LNHDA and SQIVND (reference sequence). This CDR3 reads CASKVVQMNTEAFF. CDR3 DNA sequence: TGTGCCAGTAAAGTGGTACAGATGAACACTGAAGCTTTCTTT.

This chain uses TRBV6-5 with TRBJ1-6; D is unclear. Trimming pared 6 bases from V and 7 bases from J, leaving 13 bases between. This CDR3 is built from 14 residues. CDR1 and CDR2 (germline): MNHEY, SVGAGI. The CDR3 DNA follows: TGTGCCAGCAGCCCCGGCAGCGTAAATTCACCCCTCCACTTT. Translating it yields CASSPGSVNSPLHF.

The V gene is TRBV20-1, the J gene TRBJ2-7, with D possibly matching TRBD2 (6 bases). From germline, CDR1 is DFQATT and CDR2 SNEGSKA (reference sequence). This CDR3 spans 13 amino acids. Trimming stripped 3 bases from V and 2 bases from J, with 11 bases between. In DNA form, the CDR3 reads TGCAGTGCTAGTACTAGCCTTGCCTACGAGCAGTACTTC. Its translation is CSASTSLAYEQYF.

The genes are TRBV2 and TRBJ2-7, with 8 bases matching TRBD2. The CDR3 runs to 15 residues. V dropped 4 bases and J dropped 3; count of bases not matched to a gene: 8. Looked up from germline, CDR1 is SNHLY and CDR2 is FYNNEI. CDR3 protein: CASSGSGGGLYEQYF. CDR3 nucleotide sequence: TGTGCCAGCAGTGGTTCTGGCGGGGGGCTCTACGAGCAGTACTTC.

The chain has TRBV14 and TRBJ1-1; D ambiguous. The germline CDR1 and CDR2 sequences are SGHDN and FVKESK. The CDR3 loop spans 17 amino acids. The V end lost 0 bases, the J end lost 1 base, and 15 bases lay between the germline ends. CDR3 sequence: CASSQEEGPWANTEAFF. CDR3 bases: TGTGCCAGCAGCCAAGAAGAGGGCCCGTGGGCGAACACTGAAGCTTTCTTT.

The rearrangement joins TRBV10-3 to TRBJ2-3; TRBD2 aligns across 9 bases. The CDR3 runs 16 residues. Trimming removed 2 bases from V and 5 bases from J; junction bases left unmatched: 8. Germline V gene data show CDR1 as ENHRY and CDR2 as SYGVKD. Here the CDR3 reads CAISERAGGFGDTQYF. The CDR3 DNA is TGTGCCATCAGTGAGAGAGCGGGGGGCTTCGGAGATACGCAGTATTTT.

The chain uses TRBV12-5 and TRBJ2-1; TRBD2 matches at 7 bases. The CDR3 is 15 residues long. Per germline, CDR1 LGHNT and CDR2 FRNRAP. The ends lost 6 bases at V and 5 bases at J; junction bases unmatched: 10. This chain's CDR3 is CASGPTGGLHNEQFF. Written as DNA, the CDR3 is TGTGCTAGTGGCCCAACGGGGGGACTACACAATGAGCAGTTCTTC. Together with reference TRBV12-5 and TRBJ2-1, the CDR3 gives the full variable domain: DARVTQTPRHKVTEMGQEVTMRCQPILGHNTVFWYRQTMMQGLELLAYFRNRAPLDDSGMPKDRFSAEMPDATLATLKIQPSEPRDSAVYFCASGPTGGLHNEQFFGPGTRLTVL.

A few counts support this clone. The V gene is TRBV5-1, the J gene TRBJ1-1, with 9 bases lining up with TRBD1. The germline V gene has CDR1 SGHRS and CDR2 YFSETQ. The CDR3 consists of 15 residues. V lost 5 bases to trimming and J lost 1 base; unmatched junction nucleotides: 6. The CDR3 spells CASSKRQGGNTEAFF. CDR3 nucleotides: TGCGCCAGCAGTAAGCGACAGGGGGGGAACACTGAAGCTTTCTTT.